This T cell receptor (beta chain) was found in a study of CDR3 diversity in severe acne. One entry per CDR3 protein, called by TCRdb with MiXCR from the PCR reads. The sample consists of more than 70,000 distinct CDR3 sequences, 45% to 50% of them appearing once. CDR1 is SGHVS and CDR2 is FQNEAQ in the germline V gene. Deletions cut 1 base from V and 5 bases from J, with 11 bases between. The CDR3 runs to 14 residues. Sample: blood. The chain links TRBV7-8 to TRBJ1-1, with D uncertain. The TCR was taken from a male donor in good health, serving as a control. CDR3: CASSLVVGGTEAFF. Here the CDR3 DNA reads TGTGCCAGCAGCTTAGTAGTAGGTGGGACTGAAGCTTTCTTT.